The 11 T cell receptor beta chains presented below share a single source sample, sequenced in a study of OX40 agonist ivuxolimab in advanced cancers. TCRdb's table, derived via immunoSEQ multiplex PCR, lists solely in-frame clones and lacks some. In the table there are 30,000 to 45,000 clones, roughly 86% of which are singletons. The sample was CD4+ or CD8+ T cells sorted from blood, taken in a trial of the OX40 agonist ivuxolimab. The receptors derive from an adult with an advanced solid tumor such as melanoma, head and neck, liver or kidney cancer.

This chain links TRBV28 with TRBJ1-5, with D possibly TRBD1 on 5 matching bases. The CDR3 contains 13 residues. V shed 6 bases and J shed 6 bases, with 12 bases lying between them. CDR1 is MDHEN and CDR2 is SYDVKM in the germline V gene. The CDR3 region is CASRSGGTQPQHF. The CDR3 DNA reads TGTGCCAGCAGGTCGGGAGGGACTCAGCCCCAGCATTTT. Complete variable domain (other parts from reference TRBV28 and TRBJ1-5): DVKVTQSSRYLVKRTGEKVFLECVQDMDHENMFWYRQDPGLGLRLIYFSYDVKMKEKGDIPEGYSVSREKKERFSLILESASTNQTSMYLCASRSGGTQPQHFGDGTRLSIL.

The chain couples TRBV18 to TRBJ2-3, with 9 bases aligning to TRBD1. V shed 1 base, J shed 3 bases, and the junction held 2 bases outside the gene matches. The CDR3 contains 15 residues. Germline lookup yields CDR1 KGHSH and CDR2 LQKENI. This CDR3 is CASSPQQGATDTQYF. For the CDR3, the DNA is TGTGCCAGCTCACCACAACAGGGGGCAACAGATACGCAGTATTTT.

Only a few counts were recorded for this clone. V usage is TRBV18 and J usage is TRBJ1-1, with 8 bases lining up with TRBD1. This CDR3 has 14 residues. Trimming cost V 1 base and J 4 bases; bases outside gene matches: 2. The germline gives CDR1 KGHSH, CDR2 LQKENI. CDR3 protein: CASSPRQGLTEAFF. In DNA, the CDR3 is TGTGCCAGCTCACCACGACAGGGGCTCACTGAAGCTTTCTTT. Full variable domain (rest looked up from reference TRBV18 and TRBJ1-1): NAGVMQNPRHLVRRRGQEARLRCSPMKGHSHVYWYRQLPEEGLKFMVYLQKENIIDESGMPKERFSAEFPKEGPSILRIQQVVRGDSAAYFCASSPRQGLTEAFFGQGTRLTVV.

This chain joins TRBV10-2 and TRBJ1-4; the D gene is possibly TRBD1 (6 bases). Germline CDR1 and CDR2: WSHSY and SAAADI. V was shortened by 2 bases and J by 7 bases, with 11 bases between the two germline ends. This CDR3 is 14 amino acids long. This CDR3 reads CASSETGAGEKLFF. CDR3 in DNA: TGCGCCAGCAGTGAGACGGGGGCTGGTGAAAAACTGTTTTTT.

The V call is TRBV9, the J call TRBJ1-3, with 8 bases fitting TRBD1. The V and J ends lost 0 bases and 2 bases, in that order; junction bases with no gene match: 1. The CDR3 loop spans 15 amino acids. Germline CDR1 is SGDLS and CDR2 is YYNGEE. The CDR3 spells CASSVAQGAGNTIYF. In nucleotides, the CDR3 is TGTGCCAGCAGCGTAGCACAGGGGGCTGGAAACACCATATATTTT.

The chain carries TRBV21-1 and TRBJ1-5; TRBD1 is the table's D call and was not checked against the DNA. TRBV21-1 corresponds to a pseudogene. The CDR3 runs 20 residues. CDR3 amino acids: CASPDREFLSLAQTNQPQHF. The DNA of the CDR3 is TGTGCCAGCCCGGACAGGGAATTTTTATCTCTCGCCCAGACCAATCAGCCCCAGCATTTT.

This clone was recorded once. The rearrangement links TRBV30 to TRBJ2-1, with D perhaps given as TRBD1 or TRBD2 (5 bases each). With 5 bases removed from V and 0 bases from J, the gap between germline ends came to 8 bases. The CDR3 sequence is 13 residues long. Germline V gives CDR1 GTSNPN, CDR2 SVGIG (reference sequence). The CDR3 spells CAWWGSSYNEQFF. DNA of the CDR3: TGTGCCTGGTGGGGGAGCTCCTACAATGAGCAGTTCTTC. Full variable domain (remainder filled in from reference TRBV30 and TRBJ2-1): SQTIHQWPATLVQPVGSPLSLECTVEGTSNPNLYWYRQAAGRGLQLLFYSVGIGQISSEVPQNLSASRPQDRQFILSSKKLLLSDSGFYLCAWWGSSYNEQFFGPGTRLTVL.

This sequence joins TRBV18 and TRBJ2-1; 15 bases fit TRBD2. Germline assignment: CDR1 KGHSH and CDR2 LQKENI. This CDR3 has 17 amino acids. V shed 5 bases, J shed 7 bases, and the junction held 9 bases outside the gene matches. CDR3 nucleotide sequence: TGTGCCAGCTCATCACTTAGGACTAGCGGGGGGGCGAATGAGCAGTTCTTC. Its protein is CASSSLRTSGGANEQFF.

This clone was detected only a few times. V usage is TRBV28 and J usage is TRBJ1-5; D gene uncertain. The CDR3 consists of 13 residues. Germline-derived CDR1 and CDR2 are MDHEN and SYDVKM. Trimming pared 11 bases from V and 3 bases from J, leaving 14 bases between. The DNA of the CDR3 is TGTGCCTCCGGGGTGGGAACCAATCAGCCCCAGCATTTT. Its translation: CASGVGTNQPQHF. The whole variable domain, remainder taken from reference TRBV28 and TRBJ1-5, is DVKVTQSSRYLVKRTGEKVFLECVQDMDHENMFWYRQDPGLGLRLIYFSYDVKMKEKGDIPEGYSVSREKKERFSLILESASTNQTSMYLCASGVGTNQPQHFGDGTRLSIL.

The chain recombines TRBV5-5 with TRBJ2-2; 7 bases fit TRBD2. CDR3 size: 16 residues. V lost 0 bases and J lost 1; bases outside the gene matches: 3. The germline gives CDR1 SGHKS, CDR2 YYEKEE (reference sequence). The DNA of the CDR3 is TGTGCCAGCAGCTTGGAATCTAGCGGGAACACCGGGGAGCTGTTTTTT. It translates to CASSLESSGNTGELFF.

The rearrangement joins TRBV9 to TRBJ1-3; D gene uncertain. CDR1 and CDR2 (germline): SGDLS, YYNGEE. This CDR3 contains 12 residues. V gave up 9 bases and J gave up 2 bases, with 9 bases separating them. CDR3 protein: CATGRAGNTIYF. DNA for the CDR3: TGTGCCACCGGGAGAGCTGGAAACACCATATATTTT.